This T cell receptor beta chain was found in a study of neurological immune-mediated disorders. Losses at the gene ends were 1 base for V and 3 bases for J; bases not matched to a gene: 3. The CDR3 totals 14 residues. Germline lookup yields CDR1 SGHTA and CDR2 FQGNSA. TCRdb called the 5' RACE reads again in MiXCR, with one record for every CDR3 protein. Of about 38,000 distinct CDR3 sequences listed, 9.5% to 13% are singletons. This clonotype was found many times. The sequence was obtained from a woman under 40 with HTLV-1-associated myelopathy (HAM/TSP). The sequencing sample was made of CD4+ T cells from blood. The chain employs TRBV7-2 and TRBJ2-7; 7 bases align to TRBD1. The CDR3 loop reads CASSLGGTDYEQYF. The CDR3 nucleotides read TGTGCCAGCAGCTTAGGAGGGACAGACTACGAGCAGTACTTC.